This TCR beta chain stems from a study of brain T cells in children with intractable seizures. Libraries were prepared by immunoSEQ multiplex PCR; TCRdb keeps only in-frame clonotypes and omits some of them. The table has around 100,000 clones, roughly 92% seen once; the top ten hold about 4%. Sequencing was limited to surgery cases with top T cell transcript signatures in brain tissue. Pre-surgery treatment included at least one anti-epileptic drug. V was cut by 4 bases and J by 0 bases, with 17 bases left in between. Germline loops: CDR1 MGHRA, CDR2 YSYEKL. This CDR3 region has 17 residues. This chain connects TRBV4-1 to TRBJ2-3; D is possibly TRBD2 (6 bases). The receptor comes from a boy younger than two with hemimegalencephaly and intractable seizures. The specimen comprised peripheral blood, sampled at surgery. CDR3 amino acids: CASSPSGQRLSTDTQYF. CDR3 DNA: TGCGCCAGCAGCCCGAGCGGGCAGCGCCTTAGCACAGATACGCAGTATTTT.